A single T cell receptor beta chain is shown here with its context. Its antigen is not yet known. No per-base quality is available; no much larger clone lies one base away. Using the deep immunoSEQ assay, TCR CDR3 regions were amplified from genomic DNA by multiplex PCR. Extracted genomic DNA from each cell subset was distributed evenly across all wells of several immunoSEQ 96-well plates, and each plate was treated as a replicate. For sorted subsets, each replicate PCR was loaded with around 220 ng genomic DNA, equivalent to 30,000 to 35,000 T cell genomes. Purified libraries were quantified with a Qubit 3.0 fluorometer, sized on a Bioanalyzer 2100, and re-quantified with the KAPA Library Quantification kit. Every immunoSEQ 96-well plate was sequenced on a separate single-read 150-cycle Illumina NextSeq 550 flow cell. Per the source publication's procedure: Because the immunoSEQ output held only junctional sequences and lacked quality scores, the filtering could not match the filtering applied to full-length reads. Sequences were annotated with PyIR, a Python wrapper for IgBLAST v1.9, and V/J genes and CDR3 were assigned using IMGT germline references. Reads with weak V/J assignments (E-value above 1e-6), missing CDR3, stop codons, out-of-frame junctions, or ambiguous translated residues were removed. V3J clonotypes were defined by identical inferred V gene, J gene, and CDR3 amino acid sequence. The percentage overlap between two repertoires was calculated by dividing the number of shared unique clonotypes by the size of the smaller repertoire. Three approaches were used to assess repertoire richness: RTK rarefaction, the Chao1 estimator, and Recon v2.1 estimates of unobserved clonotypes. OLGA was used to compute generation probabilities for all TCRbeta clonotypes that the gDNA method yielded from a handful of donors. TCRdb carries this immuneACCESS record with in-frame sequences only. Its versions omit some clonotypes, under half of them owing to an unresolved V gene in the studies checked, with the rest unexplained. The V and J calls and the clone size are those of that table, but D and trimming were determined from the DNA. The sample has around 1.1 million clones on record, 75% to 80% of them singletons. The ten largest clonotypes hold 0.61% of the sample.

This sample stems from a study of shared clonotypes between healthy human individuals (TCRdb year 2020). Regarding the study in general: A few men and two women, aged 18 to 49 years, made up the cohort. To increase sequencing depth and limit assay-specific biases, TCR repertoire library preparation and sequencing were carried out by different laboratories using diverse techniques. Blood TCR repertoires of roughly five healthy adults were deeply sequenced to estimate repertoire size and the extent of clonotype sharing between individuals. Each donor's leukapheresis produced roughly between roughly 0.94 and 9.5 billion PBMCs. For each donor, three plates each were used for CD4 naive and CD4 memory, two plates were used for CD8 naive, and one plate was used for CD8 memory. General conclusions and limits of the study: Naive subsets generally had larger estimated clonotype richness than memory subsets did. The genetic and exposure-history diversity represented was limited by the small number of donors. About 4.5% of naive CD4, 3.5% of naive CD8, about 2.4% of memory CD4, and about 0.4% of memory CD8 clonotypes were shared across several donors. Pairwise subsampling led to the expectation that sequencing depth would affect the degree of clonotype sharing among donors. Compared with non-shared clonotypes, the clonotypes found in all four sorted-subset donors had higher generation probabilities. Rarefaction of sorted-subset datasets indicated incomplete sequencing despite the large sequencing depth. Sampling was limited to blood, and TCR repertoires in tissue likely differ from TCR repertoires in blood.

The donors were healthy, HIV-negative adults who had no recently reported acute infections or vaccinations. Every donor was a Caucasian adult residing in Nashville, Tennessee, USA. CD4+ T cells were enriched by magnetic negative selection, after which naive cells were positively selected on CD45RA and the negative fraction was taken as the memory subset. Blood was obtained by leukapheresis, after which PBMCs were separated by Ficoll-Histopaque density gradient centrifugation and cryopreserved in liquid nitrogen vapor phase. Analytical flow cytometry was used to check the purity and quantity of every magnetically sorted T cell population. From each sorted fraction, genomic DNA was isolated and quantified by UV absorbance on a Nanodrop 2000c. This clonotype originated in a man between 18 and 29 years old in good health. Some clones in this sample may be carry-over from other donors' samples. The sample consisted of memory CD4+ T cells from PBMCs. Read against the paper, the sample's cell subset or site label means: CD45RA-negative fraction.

The DNA sequence follows: TGTGCCAGCAGTTTGAGAGGGGGCGGGGGTCAGCCCCAGCATTTT. It translates to CASSLRGGGGQPQHF. The chain is encoded by TRBV28 joined to TRBJ1-5, with 7 middle bases fitting TRBD1. CDR3 length: 15 amino acids, cysteine to phenylalanine. Only the CDR3 part of the read is kept: 45 bases, read in frame from the first base. Reading the germline V gene gives CDR1 MDHEN and CDR2 SYDVKM. The germline V and J ends show losses of 3 bases and 6 bases respectively, and no gene match explains 8 bases of the junction.